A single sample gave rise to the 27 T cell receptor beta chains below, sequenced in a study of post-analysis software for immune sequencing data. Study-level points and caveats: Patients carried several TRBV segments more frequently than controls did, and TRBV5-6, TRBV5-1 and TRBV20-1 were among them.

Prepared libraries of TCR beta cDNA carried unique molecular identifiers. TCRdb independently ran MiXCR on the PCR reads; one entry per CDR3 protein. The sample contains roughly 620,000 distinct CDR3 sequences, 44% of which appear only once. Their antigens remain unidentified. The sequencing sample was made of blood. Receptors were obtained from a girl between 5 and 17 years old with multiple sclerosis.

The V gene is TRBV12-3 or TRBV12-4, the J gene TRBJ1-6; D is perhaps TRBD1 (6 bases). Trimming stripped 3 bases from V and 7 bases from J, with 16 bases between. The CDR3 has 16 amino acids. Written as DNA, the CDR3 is TGTGCCAGCAGTTTCAGTTCAACAGGGAACAATTCACCCCTCCACTTT. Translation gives CASSFSSTGNNSPLHF.

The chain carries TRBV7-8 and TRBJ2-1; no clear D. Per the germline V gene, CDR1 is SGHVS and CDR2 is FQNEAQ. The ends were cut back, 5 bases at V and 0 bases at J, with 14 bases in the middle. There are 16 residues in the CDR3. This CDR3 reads CASSTSARSSYNEQFF. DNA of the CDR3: TGTGCCAGCAGCACTTCAGCGAGGAGCTCCTACAATGAGCAGTTCTTC.

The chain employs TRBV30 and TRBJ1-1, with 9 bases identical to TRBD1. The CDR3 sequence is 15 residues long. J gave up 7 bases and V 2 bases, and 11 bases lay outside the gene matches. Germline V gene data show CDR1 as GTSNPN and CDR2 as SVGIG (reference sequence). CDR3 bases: TGTGCCTGGAGTTCTACGTGGACAGGGGACCTTGAAGCTTTCTTT. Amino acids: CAWSSTWTGDLEAFF.

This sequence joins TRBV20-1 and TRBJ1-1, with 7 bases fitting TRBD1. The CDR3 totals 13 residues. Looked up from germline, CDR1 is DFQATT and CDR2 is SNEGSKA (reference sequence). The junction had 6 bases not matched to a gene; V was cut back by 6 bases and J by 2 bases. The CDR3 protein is CSAWDRPNTEAFF. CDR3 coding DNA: TGCAGTGCATGGGACAGACCAAACACTGAAGCTTTCTTT.

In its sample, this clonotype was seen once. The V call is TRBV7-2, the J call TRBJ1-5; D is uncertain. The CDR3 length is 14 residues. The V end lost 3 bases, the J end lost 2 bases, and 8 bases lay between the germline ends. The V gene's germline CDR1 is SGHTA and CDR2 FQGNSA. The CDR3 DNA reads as TGTGCCAGCAGCTTCGACCCTTGCAATCAGCCCCAGCATTTT. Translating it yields CASSFDPCNQPQHF. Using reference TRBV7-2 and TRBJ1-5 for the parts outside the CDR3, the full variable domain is GAGVSQSPSNKVTEKGKDVELRCDPISGHTALYWYRQSLGQGLEFLIYFQGNSAPDKSGLPSDRFSAERTGGSVSTLTIQRTQQEDSAVYLCASSFDPCNQPQHFGDGTRLSIL.

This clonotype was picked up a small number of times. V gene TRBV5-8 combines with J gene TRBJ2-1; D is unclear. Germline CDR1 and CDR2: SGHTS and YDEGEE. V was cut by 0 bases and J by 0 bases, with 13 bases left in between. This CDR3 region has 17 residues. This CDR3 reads CASSLGPAVNSYNEQFF. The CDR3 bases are TGTGCCAGCAGCTTGGGCCCAGCTGTCAACTCCTACAATGAGCAGTTCTTC.

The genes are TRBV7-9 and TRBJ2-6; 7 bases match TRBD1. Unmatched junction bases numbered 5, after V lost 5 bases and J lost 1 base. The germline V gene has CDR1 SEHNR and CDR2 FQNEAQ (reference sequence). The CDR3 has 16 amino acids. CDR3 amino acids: CASSILRGSGANVLTF. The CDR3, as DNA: TGTGCCAGCAGCATCCTCAGGGGGTCTGGGGCCAACGTCCTGACTTTC.

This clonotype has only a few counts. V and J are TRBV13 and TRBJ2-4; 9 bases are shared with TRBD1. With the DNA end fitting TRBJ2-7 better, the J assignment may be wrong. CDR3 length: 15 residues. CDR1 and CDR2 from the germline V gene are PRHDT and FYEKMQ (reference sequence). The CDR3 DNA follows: TGTGCCAGCAGCTACGGACAGGGGCCTACTTCCGAGCAGTACTTC. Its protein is CASSYGQGPTSEQYF.

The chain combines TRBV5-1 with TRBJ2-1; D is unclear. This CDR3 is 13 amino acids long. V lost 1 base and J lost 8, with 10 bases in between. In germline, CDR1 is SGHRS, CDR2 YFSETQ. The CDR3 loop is CASSLLPSHEQFF. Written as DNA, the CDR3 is TGCGCCAGCAGCTTGTTACCTTCCCATGAGCAGTTCTTC.

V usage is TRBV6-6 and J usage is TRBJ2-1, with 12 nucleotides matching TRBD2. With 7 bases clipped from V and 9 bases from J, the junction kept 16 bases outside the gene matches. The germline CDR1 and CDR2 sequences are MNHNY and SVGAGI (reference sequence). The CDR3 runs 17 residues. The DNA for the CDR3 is TGTGCCAGCACCCGGTTAGGGGCTAGCGGGGGGGAGGGTGAGCAGTTCTTC. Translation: CASTRLGASGGEGEQFF.

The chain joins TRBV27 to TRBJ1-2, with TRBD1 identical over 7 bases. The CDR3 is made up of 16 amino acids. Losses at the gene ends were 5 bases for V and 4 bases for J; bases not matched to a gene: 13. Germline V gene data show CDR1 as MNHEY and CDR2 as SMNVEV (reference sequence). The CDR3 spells CASSPRGQLAGYGYTF. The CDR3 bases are TGTGCCAGCAGTCCCAGGGGACAGCTCGCTGGCTATGGCTACACCTTC.

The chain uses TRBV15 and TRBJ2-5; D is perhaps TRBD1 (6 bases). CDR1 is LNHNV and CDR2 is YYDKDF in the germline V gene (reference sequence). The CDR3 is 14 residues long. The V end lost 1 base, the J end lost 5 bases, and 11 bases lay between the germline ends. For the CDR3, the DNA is TGTGCCACCAGCAGAGCAGGGGAGCACGAGACCCAGTACTTC. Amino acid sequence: CATSRAGEHETQYF.

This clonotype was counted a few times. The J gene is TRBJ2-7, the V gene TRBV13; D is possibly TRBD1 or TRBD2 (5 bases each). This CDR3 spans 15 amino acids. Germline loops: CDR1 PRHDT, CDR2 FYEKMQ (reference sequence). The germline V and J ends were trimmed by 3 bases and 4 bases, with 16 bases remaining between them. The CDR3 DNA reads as TGTGCCAGCAGCTTGGGGGTAGGGCCGAGATACGAGCAGTACTTC. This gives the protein CASSLGVGPRYEQYF. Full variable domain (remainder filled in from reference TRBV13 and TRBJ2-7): AAGVIQSPRHLIKEKRETATLKCYPIPRHDTVYWYQQGPGQDPQFLISFYEKMQSDKGSIPDRFSAQQFSDYHSELNMSSLELGDSALYFCASSLGVGPRYEQYFGPGTRLTVT.

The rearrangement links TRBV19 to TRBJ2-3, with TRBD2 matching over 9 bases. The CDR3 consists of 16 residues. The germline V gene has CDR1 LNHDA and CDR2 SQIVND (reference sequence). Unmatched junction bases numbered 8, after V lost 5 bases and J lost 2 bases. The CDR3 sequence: CASSGERGADTDTQYF. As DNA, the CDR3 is TGTGCCAGTAGTGGCGAGCGGGGGGCTGACACAGATACGCAGTATTTT.

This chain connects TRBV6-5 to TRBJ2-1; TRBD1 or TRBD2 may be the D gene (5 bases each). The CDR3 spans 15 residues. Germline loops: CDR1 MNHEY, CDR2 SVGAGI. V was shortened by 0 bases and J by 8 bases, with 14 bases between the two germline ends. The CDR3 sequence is CASSYSSGTDDEQFF. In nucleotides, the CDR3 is TGTGCCAGCAGTTACTCGTCAGGGACGGACGATGAGCAGTTCTTC.

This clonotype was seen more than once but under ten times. The CDR3 loop reads CSANGPYEQYF. DNA for the CDR3: TGCAGCGCGAACGGACCCTACGAGCAGTACTTC. The chain is built from TRBV29-1 and TRBJ2-7, with D hard to call. CDR1 is SQVTM, CDR2 ANQGSEA, per germline. The CDR3 runs 11 residues. V was shortened by 7 bases and J by 2 bases, with 9 bases between the two germline ends.

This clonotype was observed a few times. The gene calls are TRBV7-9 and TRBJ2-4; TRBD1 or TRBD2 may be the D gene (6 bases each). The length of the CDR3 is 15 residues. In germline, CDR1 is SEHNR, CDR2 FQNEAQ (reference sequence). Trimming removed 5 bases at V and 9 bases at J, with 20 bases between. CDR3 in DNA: TGTGCCAGCAGCCCCCTCGGCAGGGGAGGAGGCATTCAGTACTTC. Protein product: CASSPLGRGGGIQYF.

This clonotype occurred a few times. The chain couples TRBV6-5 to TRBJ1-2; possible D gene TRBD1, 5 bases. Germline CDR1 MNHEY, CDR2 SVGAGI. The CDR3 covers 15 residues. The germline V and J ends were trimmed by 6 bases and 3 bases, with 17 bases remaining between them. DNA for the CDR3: TGTGCCAGCAGCAACGAGGGCCAGGGTTACTATGGCTACACCTTC. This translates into CASSNEGQGYYGYTF.

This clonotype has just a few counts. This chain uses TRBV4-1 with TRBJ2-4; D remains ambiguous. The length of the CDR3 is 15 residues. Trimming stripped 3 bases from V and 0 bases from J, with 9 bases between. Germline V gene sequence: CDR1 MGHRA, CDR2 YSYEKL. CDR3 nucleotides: TGCGCCAGCAGCCATCTCGTTCTAGCCAAAAACATTCAGTACTTC. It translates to CASSHLVLAKNIQYF.

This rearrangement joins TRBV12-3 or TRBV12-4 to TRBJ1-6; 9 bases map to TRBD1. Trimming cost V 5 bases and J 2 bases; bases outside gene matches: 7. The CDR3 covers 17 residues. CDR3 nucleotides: TGTGCCAGCAGTCTCCGGACAGGGGTCCCCTATAATTCACCCCTCCACTTT. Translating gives CASSLRTGVPYNSPLHF.

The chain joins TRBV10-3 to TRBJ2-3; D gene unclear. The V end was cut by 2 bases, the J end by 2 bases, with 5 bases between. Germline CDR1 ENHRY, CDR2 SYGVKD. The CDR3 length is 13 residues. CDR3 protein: CAISEDPTDTQYF. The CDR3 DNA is TGTGCCATCAGTGAGGACCCCACAGATACGCAGTATTTT.

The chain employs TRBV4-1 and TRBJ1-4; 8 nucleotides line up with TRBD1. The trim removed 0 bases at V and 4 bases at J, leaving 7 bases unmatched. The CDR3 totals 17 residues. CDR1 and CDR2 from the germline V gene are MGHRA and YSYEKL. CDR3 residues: CASSQDAGGAGNEKLFF. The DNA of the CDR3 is TGCGCCAGCAGCCAAGATGCAGGGGGCGCGGGTAATGAAAAACTGTTTTTT.

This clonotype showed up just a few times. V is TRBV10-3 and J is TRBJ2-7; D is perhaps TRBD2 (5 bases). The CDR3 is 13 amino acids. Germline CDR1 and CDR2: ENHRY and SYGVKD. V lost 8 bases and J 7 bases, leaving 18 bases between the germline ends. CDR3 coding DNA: TGTGCCATCTCACGCAATAGCGACAATGAGCAGTACTTC. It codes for CAISRNSDNEQYF.

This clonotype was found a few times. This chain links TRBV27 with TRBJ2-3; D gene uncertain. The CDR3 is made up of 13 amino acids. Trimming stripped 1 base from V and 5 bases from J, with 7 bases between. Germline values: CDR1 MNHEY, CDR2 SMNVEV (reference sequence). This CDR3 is CASSLYTGDTQYF. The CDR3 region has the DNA TGTGCCAGCAGTTTATATACGGGAGATACGCAGTATTTT.

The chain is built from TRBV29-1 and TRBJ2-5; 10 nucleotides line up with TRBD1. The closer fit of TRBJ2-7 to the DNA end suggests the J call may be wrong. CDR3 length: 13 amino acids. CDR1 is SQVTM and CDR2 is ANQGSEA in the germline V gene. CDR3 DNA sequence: TGCAGCGTTAAACACGGGACAGGGGCCGAGCAGTACTTC. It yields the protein CSVKHGTGAEQYF.

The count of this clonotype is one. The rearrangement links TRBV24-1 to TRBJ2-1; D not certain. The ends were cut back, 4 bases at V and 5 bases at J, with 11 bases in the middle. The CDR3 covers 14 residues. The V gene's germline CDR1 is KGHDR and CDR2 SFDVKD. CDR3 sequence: CATSDHAGDNEQFF. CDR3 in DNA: TGTGCCACCAGTGACCATGCTGGGGACAATGAGCAGTTCTTC.

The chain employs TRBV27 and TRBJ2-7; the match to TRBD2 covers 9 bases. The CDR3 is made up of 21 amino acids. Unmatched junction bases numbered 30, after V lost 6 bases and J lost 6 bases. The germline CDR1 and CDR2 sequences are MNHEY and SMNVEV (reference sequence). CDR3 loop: CASSPAGGVRLLAGLYGEQYF. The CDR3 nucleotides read TGTGCCAGCAGCCCCGCCGGGGGGGTAAGGCTTCTAGCGGGGCTCTACGGCGAGCAGTACTTC.